The 9 T cell receptor beta chains listed next were all sequenced from one sample in a study of early T cells in non-severe SARS-CoV-2 infection. Each CDR3 protein gets one entry after TCRdb re-called the 5' RACE reads with MiXCR. The sample lists fewer than 80,000 distinct CDR3 sequences, about 12% occurring once. The material was whole blood, obtained at baseline. These receptors all come from an adult who was a healthcare worker with PCR-confirmed SARS-CoV-2 infection or an uninfected control (not recorded which). The donor label of this sample is uncertain.

The chain links TRBV7-9 to TRBJ2-1; 7 bases map to TRBD1. Germline V gene data show CDR1 as SEHNR and CDR2 as FQNEAQ (reference sequence). CDR3 length: 15 amino acids. The junction had 4 bases not matched to a gene; V was cut back by 5 bases and J by 0 bases. The CDR3 DNA follows: TGTGCCAGCAGCCAACAGGGGATCTCCTACAATGAGCAGTTCTTC. It specifies CASSQQGISYNEQFF. The whole variable domain, remainder taken from reference TRBV7-9 and TRBJ2-1, is DTGVSQNPRHKITKRGQNVTFRCDPISEHNRLYWYRQTLGQGPEFLTYFQNEAQLEKSRLLSDRFSAERPKGSFSTLEIQRTEQGDSAMYLCASSQQGISYNEQFFGPGTRLTVL.

This clonotype was counted a few times. The J gene is TRBJ1-2, the V gene TRBV12-3 or TRBV12-4, with D uncertain. Trimming stripped 5 bases from V and 5 bases from J, with 6 bases between. The CDR3 sequence is 11 residues long. The CDR3 nucleotides are TGTGCCAGCAGTGACCCTTATGGCTACACCTTC. This encodes CASSDPYGYTF.

J is TRBJ2-5 and V is TRBV6-5; D gene uncertain. The CDR3 covers 15 residues. V was trimmed by 0 bases and J by 5 bases, leaving 13 bases between them. CDR1 and CDR2 (germline): MNHEY, SVGAGI. The DNA for the CDR3 is TGTGCCAGCAGTTACTCGGCCGGGCGCCGGGAGACCCAGTACTTC. This sequence encodes CASSYSAGRRETQYF.

This clonotype was seen only a few times. The genes are TRBV5-1 and TRBJ2-3; TRBD1 might be the D (6 bases). CDR1 SGHRS and CDR2 YFSETQ come from the germline V gene. The ends were cut back, 4 bases at V and 0 bases at J, with 9 bases in the middle. This CDR3 is built from 14 residues. DNA of the CDR3: TGCGCCAGCAGCGGACAGTCTAGCACAGATACGCAGTATTTT. Amino acid sequence: CASSGQSSTDTQYF.

This clonotype was seen more than once but under ten times. This chain links TRBV19 with TRBJ1-5; TRBD1 agrees at 9 bases. This CDR3 comprises 17 residues. V shed 5 bases and J 0 bases; nucleotides not matched to a gene: 8. The germline CDR1 and CDR2 sequences are LNHDA and SQIVND (reference sequence). The CDR3 here is CASSLKGTGYSNQPQHF. The CDR3 region has the DNA TGTGCCAGTAGTCTCAAGGGGACAGGGTATAGCAATCAGCCCCAGCATTTT.

This clonotype was observed a few times. The genes are TRBV24-1 and TRBJ2-7; TRBD1 matches at 7 bases. Per the germline V gene, CDR1 is KGHDR and CDR2 is SFDVKD. The CDR3 runs to 14 residues. V gave up 9 bases and J gave up 7 bases; unmatched junction bases: 14. CDR3: CATYLGQMFLEQYV. In DNA form, the CDR3 reads TGTGCCACCTACCTGGGACAGATGTTTTTGGAGCAGTACGTC.

The gene calls are TRBV3-1 and TRBJ1-1, with 7 bases identical to TRBD1. After removal of 4 bases from V and 0 bases from J, the junction contained 5 bases not matched to a gene. Looked up from germline, CDR1 is LGHDT and CDR2 is YNNKEL (reference sequence). The CDR3 is 15 residues long. The DNA of the CDR3 is TGTGCCAGCAGCCGACCGGGACAGTTGAACACTGAAGCTTTCTTT. It yields the protein CASSRPGQLNTEAFF.

This clonotype has more than one count but fewer than ten. This chain connects TRBV20-1 to TRBJ2-1, with D unresolved. Between the trimmed V and J ends, which lost 3 bases and 5 bases, there was a span of 8 bases. The CDR3 contains 12 residues. Per germline, CDR1 DFQATT and CDR2 SNEGSKA (reference sequence). The CDR3: CSASALNNEQFF. Here the CDR3 DNA reads TGCAGTGCTAGCGCTCTGAACAATGAGCAGTTCTTC.

This clonotype is medium-sized within its sample. The chain is built from TRBV12-3 or TRBV12-4 and TRBJ1-6; D is uncertain. V dropped 6 bases and J dropped 7 bases, with 16 bases sitting between them. This CDR3 spans 15 amino acids. The CDR3, as DNA: TGTGCCAGCAGCCGAAGGACCGGTCCCAATTCACCCCTCCACTTT. Its translation is CASSRRTGPNSPLHF.